This TCR beta chain was captured by sequencing in a study of OX40 agonist ivuxolimab in advanced cancers. The wider study: Clinicians treated patients with ivuxolimab, an agonistic anti-OX40 (CD134) antibody. Under the entry rules, prior anti-PD-1, anti-PD-L1 or anti-CTLA-4 therapy was allowed, and roughly 41% had some.

General study findings and limits: On average, CD8+ T cells showed a greater number of expanded clones than CD4+. At 0.1 to 3.0 mg/kg, clonal expansion of CD4+ and CD8+ blood T cells had occurred by week 6.

TCRdb's table, derived via immunoSEQ multiplex PCR, lists solely in-frame clones and lacks some. The table shows 70,000 to 80,000 clones, with roughly 90% occurring only once. The ends were cut back, 5 bases at V and 0 bases at J, with 10 bases in the middle. The CDR3 has 14 residues. Germline V gene sequence: CDR1 MNHNY, CDR2 SVGAGI (reference sequence). Comment on this clone: What it binds is unknown.

Sequenced material: CD4+ or CD8+ T cells sorted from blood, taken in a trial of the OX40 agonist ivuxolimab. V and J are TRBV6-6 and TRBJ1-2; D is unclear. The receptor was derived from an adult with an advanced solid tumor such as melanoma, head and neck, liver or kidney cancer. The CDR3 sequence: CASSPAGTNYGYTF. DNA for the CDR3: TGTGCCAGCAGTCCCGCCGGCACTAACTATGGCTACACCTTC.